The 12 T cell receptor beta chains below come from one sample, sequenced in a study of T cell changes during pregnancy in multiple sclerosis (dated by TCRdb to the late 2010s). The library was built by means of the immunoSEQ multiplex PCR assay. TCRdb provides this immuneACCESS table in a form limited to in-frame rearrangements. Some clones are lacking; in checked studies, under half of them reflect an unresolved V gene, and why the rest are absent is not known. The sample table records some 51,000 clones; 90% to 95% of these occur just once. About 0.6% of the sample is in the top ten clones. Material: CD4+ T cells from peripheral blood mononuclear cells, obtained in the second trimester of pregnancy. These receptors all stem from a female donor with multiple sclerosis, enrolled in a pregnancy study.

This clone was seen a single time. CDR3 sequence (DNA): TGTGCCAGCAGTGATCCCGGACAGCTTGAAAAACTGTTTTTT. Translation: CASSDPGQLEKLFF. The chain couples TRBV25-1 to TRBJ1-4, with D possibly TRBD1 on 6 matching bases. V lost 3 bases to trimming and J lost 7 bases, with 12 bases between them. Germline-derived CDR1 and CDR2 are MGHDK and SYGVNS. The CDR3 sequence is 14 residues long.

V is TRBV29-1 and J is TRBJ2-3; TRBD2 agrees at 13 bases. CDR1 SQVTM and CDR2 ANQGSEA come from the germline V gene. This CDR3 spans 12 amino acids. The CDR3 DNA is TGCAGTATGACTAGCGGGGGGCATACGCAGTATTTT. It is translated as CSMTSGGHTQYF.

The J gene is TRBJ2-3, the V gene TRBV9; 12 bases map to TRBD1. Germline CDR1 is SGDLS and CDR2 is YYNGEE. The CDR3 runs to 16 residues. V gave up 4 bases and J gave up 5 bases; unmatched junction bases: 8. The chain's CDR3 is CASSPRDRGHKDTQYF. Written as DNA, the CDR3 is TGTGCCAGCAGCCCCCGGGACAGGGGGCATAAAGATACGCAGTATTTT.

The chain has TRBV9 and TRBJ1-1, with 7 bases lining up with TRBD1. J gave up 8 bases and V 4 bases, and 8 bases lay outside the gene matches. Germline CDR1 is SGDLS and CDR2 is YYNGEE. The CDR3 consists of 13 residues. As DNA, the CDR3 is TGTGCCAGCAGCCTCTCCGACAGGGTCGAAGCTTTCTTT. Amino acid sequence: CASSLSDRVEAFF. Complete variable domain (other parts from reference TRBV9 and TRBJ1-1): DSGVTQTPKHLITATGQRVTLRCSPRSGDLSVYWYQQSLDQGLQFLIQYYNGEERAKGNILERFSAQQFPDLHSELNLSSLELGDSALYFCASSLSDRVEAFFGQGTRLTVV.

This rearrangement joins TRBV6-5 to TRBJ1-1; TRBD1 matches at 8 bases. This CDR3 is 15 amino acids long. J gave up 3 bases and V 3 bases, and 6 bases lay outside the gene matches. The germline V gene encodes CDR1 MNHEY and CDR2 SVGAGI. The CDR3 here is CASSYDRGVYTEAFF. Written as DNA, the CDR3 is TGTGCCAGCAGTTATGACAGGGGTGTGTACACTGAAGCTTTCTTT.

The chain links TRBV7-2 to TRBJ2-1; TRBD2 agrees at 12 bases. Trimming removed 8 bases from V and 7 bases from J; junction bases left unmatched: 6. The germline V gene has CDR1 SGHTA and CDR2 FQGNSA. The CDR3 length is 14 residues. The CDR3 is CASRRLAGVNEQFF. In DNA, the CDR3 is TGTGCCAGCCGCCGACTAGCGGGGGTAAATGAGCAGTTCTTC.

The V call is TRBV14, the J call TRBJ2-7; a weak D match, TRBD1 (5 bases). Trimming took 3 bases from V and 0 from J, leaving 9 bases between them. The germline V gene encodes CDR1 SGHDN and CDR2 FVKESK. The CDR3 extends over 14 amino acids. The CDR3 spells CASSHHGASYEQYF. The DNA of the CDR3 is TGTGCCAGCAGCCACCATGGGGCCTCCTACGAGCAGTACTTC.

The chain has TRBV9 and TRBJ1-1, with a tentative D call TRBD1 (6 bases). This CDR3 contains 15 residues. Trimming left V 4 bases short and J 3 bases short, with 16 bases between. Germline V gives CDR1 SGDLS, CDR2 YYNGEE. DNA of the CDR3: TGTGCCAGCAGCCCCCGGACAGCCGGTGACACTGAAGCTTTCTTT. Residues: CASSPRTAGDTEAFF. The variable domain in full, completed from reference TRBV9 and TRBJ1-1, reads DSGVTQTPKHLITATGQRVTLRCSPRSGDLSVYWYQQSLDQGLQFLIQYYNGEERAKGNILERFSAQQFPDLHSELNLSSLELGDSALYFCASSPRTAGDTEAFFGQGTRLTVV.

This chain joins TRBV28 and TRBJ1-1, with 8 bases that match TRBD1. Germline CDR1 reads MDHEN; CDR2 reads SYDVKM. V shed 7 bases and J 2 bases; nucleotides not matched to a gene: 3. CDR3 length: 13 amino acids. The CDR3 protein is CASKPGGNTEAFF. In DNA, the CDR3 is TGTGCCAGCAAACCAGGGGGCAACACTGAAGCTTTCTTT.

V gene TRBV30 combines with J gene TRBJ2-5; weak D call: TRBD1 (6 bases). The CDR3 is made up of 12 amino acids. V was clipped by 5 bases and J by 3 bases, with 10 bases between them. Germline CDR1 GTSNPN, CDR2 SVGIG (reference sequence). The CDR3 sequence is CAWGQSKETQYF. For the CDR3, the DNA is TGTGCCTGGGGACAGTCAAAAGAGACCCAGTACTTC.

This chain uses TRBV5-1 with TRBJ1-2; TRBD1 matches at 9 bases. Germline V CDR1 and CDR2: SGHRS, YFSETQ. The CDR3 consists of 16 residues. Losses at the gene ends were 3 bases for V and 8 bases for J; bases not matched to a gene: 14. The CDR3 DNA reads TGCGCCAGCAGCTCGACGATCTCGGGACAGGGAGCCGGCTACACCTTC. It codes for CASSSTISGQGAGYTF.

This rearrangement joins TRBV9 to TRBJ2-2, with 8 bases fitting TRBD2. The CDR3 runs 16 residues. Trimming removed 0 bases from V and 6 bases from J; junction bases left unmatched: 7. Germline V gene lookup returns CDR1 SGDLS and CDR2 YYNGEE. CDR3 DNA: TGTGCCAGCAGCGTAGCGGGGGGGCCGGTTCCCGGGGAGCTGTTTTTT. It yields the protein CASSVAGGPVPGELFF.